This T cell receptor (beta chain) was recovered during a study of CDR3 diversity in severe acne (dated by TCRdb to about 2019). Libraries were built with PCR. TCRdb names Illumina HiSeq 2000 as the instrument used. In-frame beta chains were kept once TCRdb had trimmed the public reads at Q25 with fastp and called clones with MiXCR. Merged by CDR3 protein, the rows form single entries marked with the most common genes and DNA. The sample table records around 100,000 distinct CDR3 sequences; 51% of these occur just once. The ten most abundant clones make up 9.5% to 15% of the sample. This clonotype was counted at least ten times. There is no known antigen for this receptor. Within one base of it there is no much larger clone, and no base qualities were kept. CDR1 and CDR2 are drawn from the germline V gene: KGHDR, SFDVKD. The germline V and J ends show losses of 1 base and 8 bases respectively, and no gene match explains 12 bases of the junction. Counted from cysteine to phenylalanine, this CDR3 has 17 amino acids. Only the CDR3 region is kept as DNA, spanning 51 bases read in frame from base 1.

The sequence derives from a male donor with acne. The rearranged chain carries TRBV24-1 and TRBJ2-1; 8 middle bases align to TRBD2. Sequenced material: blood. The CDR3 sequence is CATSDFGGVAGIDEQFF. The DNA sequence is as follows: TGTGCCACCAGTGATTTCGGCGGGGTAGCGGGAATCGATGAGCAGTTCTTC.